This T cell receptor beta chain was observed in a study of shared clonotypes between healthy human individuals. Study conclusions and caveats: In contrast to clonotypes shared by all four donors, non-shared clonotypes had lower generation probabilities.

Into CD45RA+ naive and CD45RA-negative memory subsets, the CD4+ cells were split. Concerning this clone itself: Antigen specificity is unknown.

Trimming left V 3 bases short and J 8 bases short, with 11 bases between. Germline V lookup: CDR1 SGHRS, CDR2 YFSETQ. The CDR3 sequence is 12 residues long. Sequencing was at deep level. Authors' analysis steps: Filtering of immunoSEQ junctional sequences could not match full-length read filtering. Method: immunoSEQ multiplex PCR; TCRdb's copy keeps in-frame clones and lacks some. V and J calls and clone size are copied from that table; D and trimming were computed from the DNA. The data show some 2,100,000 clones, almost 96% seen once. This chain joins TRBV5-1 and TRBJ1-2; D is perhaps TRBD1 (6 bases). This clonotype was obtained from a young man in good health. The sample was naive CD4+ T cells sorted from blood. The subset is: CD45RA+ positively selected. Here the CDR3 reads CASSSQGPGYTF. As DNA, the CDR3 is TGCGCCAGCAGCTCACAGGGACCGGGCTACACCTTC.